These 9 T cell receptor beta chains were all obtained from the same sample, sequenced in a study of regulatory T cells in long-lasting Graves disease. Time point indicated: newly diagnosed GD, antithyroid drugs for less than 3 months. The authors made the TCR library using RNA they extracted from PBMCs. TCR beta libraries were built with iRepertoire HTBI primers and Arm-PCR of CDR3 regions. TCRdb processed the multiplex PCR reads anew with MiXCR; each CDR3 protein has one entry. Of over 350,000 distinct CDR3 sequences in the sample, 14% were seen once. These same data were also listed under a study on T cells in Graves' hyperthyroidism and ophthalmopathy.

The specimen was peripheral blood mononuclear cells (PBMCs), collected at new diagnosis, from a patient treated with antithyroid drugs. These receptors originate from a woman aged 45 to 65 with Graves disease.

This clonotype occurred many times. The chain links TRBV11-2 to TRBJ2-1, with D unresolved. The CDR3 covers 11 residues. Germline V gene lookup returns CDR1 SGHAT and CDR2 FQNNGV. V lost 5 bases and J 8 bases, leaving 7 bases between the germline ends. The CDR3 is CASSPQDEQFF. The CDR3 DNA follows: TGTGCCAGCAGCCCCCAAGATGAGCAGTTCTTC.

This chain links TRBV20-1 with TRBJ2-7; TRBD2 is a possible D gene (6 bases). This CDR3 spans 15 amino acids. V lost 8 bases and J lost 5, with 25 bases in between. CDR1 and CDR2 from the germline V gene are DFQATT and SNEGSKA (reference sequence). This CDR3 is CSPARIGRGFHEQYF. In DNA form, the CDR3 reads TGCAGTCCCGCGCGTATCGGGAGAGGGTTCCACGAGCAGTACTTC.

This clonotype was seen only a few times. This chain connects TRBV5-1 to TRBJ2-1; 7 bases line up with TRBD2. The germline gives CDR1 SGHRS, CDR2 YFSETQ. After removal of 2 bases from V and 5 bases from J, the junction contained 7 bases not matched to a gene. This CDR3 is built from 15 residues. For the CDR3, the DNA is TGCGCCAGCAGCTTCACCGGGACTAACGACAATGAGCAGTTCTTC. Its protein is CASSFTGTNDNEQFF.

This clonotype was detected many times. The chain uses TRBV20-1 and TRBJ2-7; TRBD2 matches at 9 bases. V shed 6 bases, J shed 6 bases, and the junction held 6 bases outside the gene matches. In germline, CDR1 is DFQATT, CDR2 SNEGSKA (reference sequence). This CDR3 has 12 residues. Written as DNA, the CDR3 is TGCAGTGCACCTCTAGCGGGGCGCGAGCAGTACTTC. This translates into CSAPLAGREQYF.

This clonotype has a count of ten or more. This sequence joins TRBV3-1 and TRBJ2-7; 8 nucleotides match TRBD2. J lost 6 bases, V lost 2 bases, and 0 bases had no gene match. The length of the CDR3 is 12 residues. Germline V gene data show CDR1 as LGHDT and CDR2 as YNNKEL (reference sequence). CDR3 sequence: CASSQLAGEQYF. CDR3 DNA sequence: TGTGCCAGCAGCCAACTAGCGGGCGAGCAGTACTTC.

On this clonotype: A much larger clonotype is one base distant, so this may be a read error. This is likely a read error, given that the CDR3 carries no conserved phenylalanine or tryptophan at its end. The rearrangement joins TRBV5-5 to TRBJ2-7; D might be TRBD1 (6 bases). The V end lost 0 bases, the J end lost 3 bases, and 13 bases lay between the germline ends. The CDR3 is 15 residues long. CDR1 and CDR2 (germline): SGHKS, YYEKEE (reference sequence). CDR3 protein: CASSLDRDIFYEQYC. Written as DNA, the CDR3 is TGTGCCAGCAGCTTGGACCGGGACATCTTCTACGAGCAGTACTGC.

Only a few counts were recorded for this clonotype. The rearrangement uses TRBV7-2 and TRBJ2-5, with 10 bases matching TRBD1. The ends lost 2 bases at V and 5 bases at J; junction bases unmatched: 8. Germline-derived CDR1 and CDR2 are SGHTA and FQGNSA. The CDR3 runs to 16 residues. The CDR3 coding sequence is TGTGCCAGCAGCTTATCGTTCGGGACAGGGGCCGAGACCCAGTACTTC. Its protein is CASSLSFGTGAETQYF. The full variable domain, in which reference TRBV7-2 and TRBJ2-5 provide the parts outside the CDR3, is GAGVSQSPSNKVTEKGKDVELRCDPISGHTALYWYRQSLGQGLEFLIYFQGNSAPDKSGLPSDRFSAERTGGSVSTLTIQRTQQEDSAVYLCASSLSFGTGAETQYFGPGTRLLVL.

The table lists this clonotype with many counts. The CDR3 DNA sequence: TGTGCCAGCAGCCTACTAGCGGGAGGGCCGCGTGAGCAGTTCTTC. This sequence encodes CASSLLAGGPREQFF. The chain joins TRBV7-9 to TRBJ2-1; 13 nucleotides agree with TRBD2. J was trimmed by 9 bases and V by 5 bases; bases with no gene match: 7. CDR1 and CDR2 from the germline V gene are SEHNR and FQNEAQ (reference sequence). This CDR3 contains 15 residues.

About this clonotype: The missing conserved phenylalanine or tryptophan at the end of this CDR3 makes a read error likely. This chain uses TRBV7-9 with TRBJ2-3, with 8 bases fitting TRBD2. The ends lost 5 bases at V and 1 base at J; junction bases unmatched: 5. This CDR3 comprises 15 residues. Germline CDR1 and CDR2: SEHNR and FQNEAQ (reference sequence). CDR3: CASSLSGKGTDTQYL. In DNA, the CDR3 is TGTGCCAGCAGCCTTAGCGGGAAGGGCACAGATACGCAGTATCTT.